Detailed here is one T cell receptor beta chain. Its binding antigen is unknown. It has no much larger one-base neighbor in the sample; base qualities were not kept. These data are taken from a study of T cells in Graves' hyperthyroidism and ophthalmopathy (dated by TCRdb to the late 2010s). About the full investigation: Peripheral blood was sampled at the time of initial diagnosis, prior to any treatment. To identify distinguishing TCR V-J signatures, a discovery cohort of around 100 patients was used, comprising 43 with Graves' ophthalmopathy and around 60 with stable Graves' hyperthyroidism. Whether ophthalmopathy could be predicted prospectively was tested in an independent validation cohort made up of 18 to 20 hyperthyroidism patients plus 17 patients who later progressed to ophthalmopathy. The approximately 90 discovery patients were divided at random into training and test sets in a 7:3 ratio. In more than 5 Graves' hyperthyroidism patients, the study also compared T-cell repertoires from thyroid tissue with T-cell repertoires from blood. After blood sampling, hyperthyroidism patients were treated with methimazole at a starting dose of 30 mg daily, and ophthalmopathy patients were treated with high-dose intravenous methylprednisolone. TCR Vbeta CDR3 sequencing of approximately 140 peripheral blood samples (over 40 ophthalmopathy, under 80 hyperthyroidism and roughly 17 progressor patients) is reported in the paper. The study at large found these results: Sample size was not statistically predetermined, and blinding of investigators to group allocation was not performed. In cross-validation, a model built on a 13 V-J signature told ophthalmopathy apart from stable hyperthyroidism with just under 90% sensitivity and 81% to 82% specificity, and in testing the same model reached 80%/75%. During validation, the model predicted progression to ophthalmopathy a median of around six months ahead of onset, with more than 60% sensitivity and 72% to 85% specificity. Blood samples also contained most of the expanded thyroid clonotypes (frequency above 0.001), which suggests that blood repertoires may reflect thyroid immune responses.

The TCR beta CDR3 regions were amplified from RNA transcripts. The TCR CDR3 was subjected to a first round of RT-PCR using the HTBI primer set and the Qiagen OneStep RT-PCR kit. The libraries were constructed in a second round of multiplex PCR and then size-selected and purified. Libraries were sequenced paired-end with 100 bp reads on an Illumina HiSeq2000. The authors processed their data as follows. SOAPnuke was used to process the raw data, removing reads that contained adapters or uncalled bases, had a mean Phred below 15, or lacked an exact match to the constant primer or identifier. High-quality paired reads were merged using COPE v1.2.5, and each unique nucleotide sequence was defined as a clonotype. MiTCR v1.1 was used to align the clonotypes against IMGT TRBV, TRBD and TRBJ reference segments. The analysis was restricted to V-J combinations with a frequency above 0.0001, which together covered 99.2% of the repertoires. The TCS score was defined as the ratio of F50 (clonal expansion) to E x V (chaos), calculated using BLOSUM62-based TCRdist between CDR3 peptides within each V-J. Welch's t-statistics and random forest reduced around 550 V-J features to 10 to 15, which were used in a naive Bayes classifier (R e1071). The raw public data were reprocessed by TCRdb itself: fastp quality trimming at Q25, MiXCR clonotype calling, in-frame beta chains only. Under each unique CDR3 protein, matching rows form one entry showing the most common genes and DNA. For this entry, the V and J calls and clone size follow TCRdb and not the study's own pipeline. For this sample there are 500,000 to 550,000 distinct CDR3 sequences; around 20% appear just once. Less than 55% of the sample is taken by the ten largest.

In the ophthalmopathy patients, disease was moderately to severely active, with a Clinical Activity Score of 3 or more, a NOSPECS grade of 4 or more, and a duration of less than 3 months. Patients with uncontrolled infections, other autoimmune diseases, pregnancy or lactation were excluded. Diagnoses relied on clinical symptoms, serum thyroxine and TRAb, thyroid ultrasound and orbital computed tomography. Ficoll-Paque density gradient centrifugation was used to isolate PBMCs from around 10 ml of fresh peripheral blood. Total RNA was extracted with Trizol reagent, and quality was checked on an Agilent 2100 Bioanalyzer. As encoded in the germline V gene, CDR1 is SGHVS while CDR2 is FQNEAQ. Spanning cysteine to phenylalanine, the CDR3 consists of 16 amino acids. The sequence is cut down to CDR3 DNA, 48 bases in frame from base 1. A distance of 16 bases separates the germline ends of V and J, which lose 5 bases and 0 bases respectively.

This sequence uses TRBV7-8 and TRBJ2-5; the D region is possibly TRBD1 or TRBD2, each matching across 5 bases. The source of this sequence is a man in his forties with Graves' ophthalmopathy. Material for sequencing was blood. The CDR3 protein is CASSQSRGLYQETQYF. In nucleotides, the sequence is TGTGCCAGCAGCCAAAGCCGGGGCCTGTACCAAGAGACCCAGTACTTC.